This TCR beta chain is drawn from a study of control samples from healthy donors and cancer patients. The method was immunoSEQ multiplex PCR; TCRdb's version includes in-frame clones alone and lacks a portion of them. Seen here are 150,000 to 200,000 clones, around 92% observed once, and the top ten hold 2% to 2.5%. There are 12 residues in the CDR3. The germline gives CDR1 SQVTM, CDR2 ANQGSEA. With 7 bases clipped from V and 5 bases from J, the junction kept 5 bases outside the gene matches. This clone appeared a single time. The chain is built from TRBV29-1 and TRBJ1-1, with 9 bases lining up with TRBD1. Specimen: blood. This clonotype originated in a woman aged 40 to 50 in good health. This chain's CDR3 is CSATGGKTEAFF. The CDR3 DNA is TGCAGCGCGACAGGGGGTAAGACTGAAGCTTTCTTT.